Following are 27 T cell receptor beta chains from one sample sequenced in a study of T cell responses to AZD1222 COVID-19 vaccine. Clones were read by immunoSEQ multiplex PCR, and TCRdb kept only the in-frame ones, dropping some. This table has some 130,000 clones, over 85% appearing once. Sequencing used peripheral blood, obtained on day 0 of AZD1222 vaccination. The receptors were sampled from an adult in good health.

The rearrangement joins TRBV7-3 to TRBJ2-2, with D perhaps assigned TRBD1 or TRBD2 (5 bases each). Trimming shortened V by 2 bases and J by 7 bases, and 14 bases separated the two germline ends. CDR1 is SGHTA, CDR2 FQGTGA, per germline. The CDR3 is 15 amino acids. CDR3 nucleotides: TGTGCCAGCAGCTTACGGCCAGGGAGTTACGGGGAGCTGTTTTTT. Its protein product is CASSLRPGSYGELFF.

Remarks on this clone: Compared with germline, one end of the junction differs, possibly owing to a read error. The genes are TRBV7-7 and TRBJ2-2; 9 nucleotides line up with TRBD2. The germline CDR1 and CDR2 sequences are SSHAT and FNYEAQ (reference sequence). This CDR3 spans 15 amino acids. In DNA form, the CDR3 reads TGTGCTAGCAGCTTAAACCTAGCGGGATCTGGGGAGCTGTTTTTT. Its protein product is CASSLNLAGSGELFF. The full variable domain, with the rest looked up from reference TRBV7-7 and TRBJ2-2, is GAGVSQSPRYKVTKRGQDVTLRCDPISSHATLYWYQQALGQGPEFLTYFNYEAQPDKSGLPSDRFSAERPEGSISTLTIQRTEQRDSAMYRCASSLNLAGSGELFFGEGSRLTVL.

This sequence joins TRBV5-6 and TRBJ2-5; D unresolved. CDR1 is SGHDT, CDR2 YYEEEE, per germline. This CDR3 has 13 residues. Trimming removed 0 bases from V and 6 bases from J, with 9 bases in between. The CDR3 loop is CASSLELSQTQYF. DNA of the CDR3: TGTGCCAGCAGCTTGGAACTTTCACAGACCCAGTACTTC.

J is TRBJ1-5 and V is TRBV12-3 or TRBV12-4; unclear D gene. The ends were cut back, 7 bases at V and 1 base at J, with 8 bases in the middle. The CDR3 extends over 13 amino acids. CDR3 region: CASTVDSNQPQHF. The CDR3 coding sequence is TGTGCCAGCACCGTGGACAGCAATCAGCCCCAGCATTTT.

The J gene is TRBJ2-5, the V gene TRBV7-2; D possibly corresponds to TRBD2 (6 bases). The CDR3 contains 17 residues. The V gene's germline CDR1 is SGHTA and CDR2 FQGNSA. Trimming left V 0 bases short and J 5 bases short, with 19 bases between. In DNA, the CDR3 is TGTGCCAGCAGCTTAGCGGGCTACGGGGAGGCCGGGGAGACCCAGTACTTC. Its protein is CASSLAGYGEAGETQYF. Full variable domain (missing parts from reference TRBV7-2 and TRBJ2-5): GAGVSQSPSNKVTEKGKDVELRCDPISGHTALYWYRQSLGQGLEFLIYFQGNSAPDKSGLPSDRFSAERTGGSVSTLTIQRTQQEDSAVYLCASSLAGYGEAGETQYFGPGTRLLVL.

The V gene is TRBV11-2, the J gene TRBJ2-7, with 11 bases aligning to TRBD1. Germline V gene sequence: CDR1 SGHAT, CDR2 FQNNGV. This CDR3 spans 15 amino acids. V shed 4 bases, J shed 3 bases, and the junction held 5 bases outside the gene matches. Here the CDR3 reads CASSSRDRGFYEQYF. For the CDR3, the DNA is TGTGCCAGCAGCTCCCGGGACAGGGGGTTCTACGAGCAGTACTTC.

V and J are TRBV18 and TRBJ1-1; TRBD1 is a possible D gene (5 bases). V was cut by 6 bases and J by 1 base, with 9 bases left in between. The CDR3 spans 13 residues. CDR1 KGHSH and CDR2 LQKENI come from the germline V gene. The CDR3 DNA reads TGTGCCAGCTCGCAACAGGCGAACACTGAAGCTTTCTTT. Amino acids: CASSQQANTEAFF.

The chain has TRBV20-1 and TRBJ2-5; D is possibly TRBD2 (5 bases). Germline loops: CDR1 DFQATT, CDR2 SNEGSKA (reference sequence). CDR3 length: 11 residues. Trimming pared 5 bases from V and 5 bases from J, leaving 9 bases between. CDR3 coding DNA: TGCAGTGCTCGAGGGATGGAGACCCAGTACTTC. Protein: CSARGMETQYF.

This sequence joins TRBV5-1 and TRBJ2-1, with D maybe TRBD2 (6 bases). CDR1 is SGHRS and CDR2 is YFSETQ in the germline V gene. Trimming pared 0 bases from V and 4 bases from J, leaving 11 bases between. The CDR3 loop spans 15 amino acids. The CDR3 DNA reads TGCGCCAGCAGCTTGGTCCCTAGCGCTTACAATGAGCAGTTCTTC. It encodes CASSLVPSAYNEQFF.

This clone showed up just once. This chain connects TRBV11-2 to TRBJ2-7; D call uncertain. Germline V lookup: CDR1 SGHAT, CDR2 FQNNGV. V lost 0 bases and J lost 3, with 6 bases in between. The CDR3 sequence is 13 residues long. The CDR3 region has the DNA TGTGCCAGCAGCTTAGATCAAGGCTACGAGCAGTACTTC. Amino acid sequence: CASSLDQGYEQYF.

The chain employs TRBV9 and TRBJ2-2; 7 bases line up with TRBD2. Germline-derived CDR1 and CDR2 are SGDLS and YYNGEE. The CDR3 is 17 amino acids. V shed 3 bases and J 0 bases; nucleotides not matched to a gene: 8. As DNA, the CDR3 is TGTGCCAGCAGCGACCCCACCGGGACTACGAACACCGGGGAGCTGTTTTTT. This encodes CASSDPTGTTNTGELFF.

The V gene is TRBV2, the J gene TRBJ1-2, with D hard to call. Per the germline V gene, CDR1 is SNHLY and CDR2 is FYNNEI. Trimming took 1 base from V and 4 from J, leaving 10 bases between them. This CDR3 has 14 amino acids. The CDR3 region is CASSEESQSYGYTF. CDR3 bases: TGTGCCAGCAGTGAAGAGTCACAGAGCTATGGCTACACCTTC.

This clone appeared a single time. The DNA for the CDR3 is TGTGCCTGGAATTTCGGAAACACCATATATTTT. It codes for CAWNFGNTIYF. The V and J genes are TRBV30 and TRBJ1-3; D ambiguous. This CDR3 comprises 11 residues. V dropped 4 bases and J dropped 4 bases, with 5 bases sitting between them. Germline V lookup: CDR1 GTSNPN, CDR2 SVGIG (reference sequence).

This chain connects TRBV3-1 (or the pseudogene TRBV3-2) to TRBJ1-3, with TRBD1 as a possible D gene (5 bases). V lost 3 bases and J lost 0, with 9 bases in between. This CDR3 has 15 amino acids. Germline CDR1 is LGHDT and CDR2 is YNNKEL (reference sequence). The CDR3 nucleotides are TGTGCCAGCAGCCAGATGGGGCTCTCTGGAAACACCATATATTTT. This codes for CASSQMGLSGNTIYF.

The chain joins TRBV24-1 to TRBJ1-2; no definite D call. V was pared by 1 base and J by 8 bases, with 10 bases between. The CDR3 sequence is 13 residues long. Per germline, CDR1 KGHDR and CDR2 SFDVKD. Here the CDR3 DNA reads TGTGCCACCAGTGATTTTGCGGGATCCGGCTACACCTTC. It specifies CATSDFAGSGYTF.

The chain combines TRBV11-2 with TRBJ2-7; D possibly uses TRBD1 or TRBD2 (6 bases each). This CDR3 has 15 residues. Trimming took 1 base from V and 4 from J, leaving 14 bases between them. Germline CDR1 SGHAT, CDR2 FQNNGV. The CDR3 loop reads CASSLVPGGGYEQYF. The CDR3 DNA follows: TGTGCCAGCAGCTTAGTTCCCGGAGGGGGTTACGAGCAGTACTTC.

In DNA, the CDR3 is TGCGCCAGCAGTTCCCTGGACAGGGGCATGAACACTGAAGCTTTCTTT. Translation: CASSSLDRGMNTEAFF. The V and J genes are TRBV4-1 and TRBJ1-1; 9 bases are shared with TRBD1. V lost 6 bases and J lost 0; bases outside the gene matches: 8. The CDR3 runs to 16 residues. The germline V gene has CDR1 MGHRA and CDR2 YSYEKL.

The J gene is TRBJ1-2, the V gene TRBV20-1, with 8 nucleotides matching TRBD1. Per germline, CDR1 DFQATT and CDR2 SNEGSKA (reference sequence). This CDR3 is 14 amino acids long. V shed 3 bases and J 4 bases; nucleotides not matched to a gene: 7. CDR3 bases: TGCAGTGCTAGTTATGTACAGGGGGGCTATGGCTACACCTTC. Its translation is CSASYVQGGYGYTF.

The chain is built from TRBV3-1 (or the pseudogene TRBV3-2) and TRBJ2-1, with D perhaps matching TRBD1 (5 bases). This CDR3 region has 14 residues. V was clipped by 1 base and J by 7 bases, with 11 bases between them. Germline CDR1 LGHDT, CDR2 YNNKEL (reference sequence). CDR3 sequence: CASSQVPGINEQFF. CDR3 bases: TGTGCCAGCAGCCAAGTGCCAGGGATTAATGAGCAGTTCTTC.

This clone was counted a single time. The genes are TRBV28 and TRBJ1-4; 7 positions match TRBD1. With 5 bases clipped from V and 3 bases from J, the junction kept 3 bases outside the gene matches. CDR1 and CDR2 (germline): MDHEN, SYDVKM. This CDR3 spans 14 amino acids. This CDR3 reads CASSLGGSNEKLFF. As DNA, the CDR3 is TGTGCCAGCAGTCTAGGGGGCTCTAATGAAAAACTGTTTTTT. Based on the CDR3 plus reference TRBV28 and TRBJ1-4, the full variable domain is DVKVTQSSRYLVKRTGEKVFLECVQDMDHENMFWYRQDPGLGLRLIYFSYDVKMKEKGDIPEGYSVSREKKERFSLILESASTNQTSMYLCASSLGGSNEKLFFGSGTQLSVL.

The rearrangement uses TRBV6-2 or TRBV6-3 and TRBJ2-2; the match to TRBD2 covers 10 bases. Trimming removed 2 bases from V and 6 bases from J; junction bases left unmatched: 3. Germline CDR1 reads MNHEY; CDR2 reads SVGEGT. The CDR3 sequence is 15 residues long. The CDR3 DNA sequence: TGTGCCAGCAGTTACAGCGGGAGGGCCGCCGGGGAGCTGTTTTTT. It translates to CASSYSGRAAGELFF.

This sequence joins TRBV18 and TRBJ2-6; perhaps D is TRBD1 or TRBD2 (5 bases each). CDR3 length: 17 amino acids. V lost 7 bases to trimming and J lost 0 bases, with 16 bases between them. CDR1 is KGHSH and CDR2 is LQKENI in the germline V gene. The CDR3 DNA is TGTGCCAGCTTAGGGACGAGAACTAACTCTGGGGCCAACGTCCTGACTTTC. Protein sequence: CASLGTRTNSGANVLTF. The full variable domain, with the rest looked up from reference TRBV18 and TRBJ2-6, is NAGVMQNPRHLVRRRGQEARLRCSPMKGHSHVYWYRQLPEEGLKFMVYLQKENIIDESGMPKERFSAEFPKEGPSILRIQQVVRGDSAAYFCASLGTRTNSGANVLTFGAGSRLTVL.

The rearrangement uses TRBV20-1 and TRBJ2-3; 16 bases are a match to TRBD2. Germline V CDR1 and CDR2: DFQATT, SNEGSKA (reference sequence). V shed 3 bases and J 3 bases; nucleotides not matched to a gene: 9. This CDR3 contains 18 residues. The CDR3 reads CSASTGTSGRAKTDTQYF. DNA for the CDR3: TGCAGTGCTAGTACCGGGACTAGCGGGAGGGCAAAGACAGATACGCAGTATTTT.

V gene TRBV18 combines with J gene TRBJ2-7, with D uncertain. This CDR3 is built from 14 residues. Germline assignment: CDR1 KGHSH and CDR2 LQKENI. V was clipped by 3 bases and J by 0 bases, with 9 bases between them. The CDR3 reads CASSPSVSSYEQYF. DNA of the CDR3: TGTGCCAGCTCACCCAGTGTGAGCTCCTACGAGCAGTACTTC.

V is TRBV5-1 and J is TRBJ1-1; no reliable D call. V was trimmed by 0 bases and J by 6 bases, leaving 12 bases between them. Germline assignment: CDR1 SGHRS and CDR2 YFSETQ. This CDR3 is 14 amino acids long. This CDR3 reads CASSLVQASAEAFF. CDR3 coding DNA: TGCGCCAGCAGCTTGGTGCAGGCGAGCGCTGAAGCTTTCTTT.

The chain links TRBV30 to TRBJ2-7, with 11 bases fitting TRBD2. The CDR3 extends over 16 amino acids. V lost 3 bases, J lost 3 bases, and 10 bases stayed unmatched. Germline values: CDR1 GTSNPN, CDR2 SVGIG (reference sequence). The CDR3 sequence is CAWSRPLAGGHYEQYF. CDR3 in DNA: TGTGCCTGGAGCCGACCTCTAGCGGGAGGACACTACGAGCAGTACTTC.

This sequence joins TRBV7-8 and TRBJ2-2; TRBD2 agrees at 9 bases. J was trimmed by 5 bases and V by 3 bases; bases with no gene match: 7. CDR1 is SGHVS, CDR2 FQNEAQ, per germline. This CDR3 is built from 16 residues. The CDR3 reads CASSFGGSGSTGELFF. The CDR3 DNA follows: TGTGCCAGCAGCTTTGGGGGTAGCGGGAGTACCGGGGAGCTGTTTTTT.